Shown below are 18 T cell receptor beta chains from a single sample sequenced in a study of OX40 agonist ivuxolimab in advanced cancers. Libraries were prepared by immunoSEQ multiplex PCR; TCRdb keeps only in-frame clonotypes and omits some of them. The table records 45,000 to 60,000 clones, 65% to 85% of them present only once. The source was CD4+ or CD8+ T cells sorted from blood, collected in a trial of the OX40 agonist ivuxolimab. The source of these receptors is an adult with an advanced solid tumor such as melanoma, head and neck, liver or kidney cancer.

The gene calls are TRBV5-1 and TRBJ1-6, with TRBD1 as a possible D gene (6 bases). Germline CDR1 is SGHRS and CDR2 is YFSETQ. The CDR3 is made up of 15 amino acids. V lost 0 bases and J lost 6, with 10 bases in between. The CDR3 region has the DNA TGCGCCAGCAGCTTGGGGGGGGCAGGTAATTCACCCCTCCACTTT. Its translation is CASSLGGAGNSPLHF.

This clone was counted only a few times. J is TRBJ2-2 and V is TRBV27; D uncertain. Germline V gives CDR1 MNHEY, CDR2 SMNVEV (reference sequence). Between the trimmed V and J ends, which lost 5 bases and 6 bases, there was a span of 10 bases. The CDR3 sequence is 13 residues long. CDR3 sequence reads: CASSLNWAGELFF. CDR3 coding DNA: TGTGCCAGCAGTCTCAATTGGGCCGGGGAGCTGTTTTTT.

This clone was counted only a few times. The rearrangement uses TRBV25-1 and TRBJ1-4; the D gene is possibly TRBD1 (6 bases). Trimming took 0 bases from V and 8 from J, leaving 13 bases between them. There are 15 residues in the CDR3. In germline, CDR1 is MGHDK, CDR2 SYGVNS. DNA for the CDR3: TGTGCCAGCAGTGAATATCAGGGGTTCGGAGAAAAACTGTTTTTT. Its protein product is CASSEYQGFGEKLFF.

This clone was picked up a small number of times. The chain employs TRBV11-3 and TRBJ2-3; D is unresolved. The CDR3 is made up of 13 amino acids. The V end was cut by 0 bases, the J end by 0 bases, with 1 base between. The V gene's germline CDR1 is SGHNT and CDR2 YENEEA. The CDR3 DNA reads TGTGCCAGCAGCTTAGACAGCACAGATACGCAGTATTTT. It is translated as CASSLDSTDTQYF. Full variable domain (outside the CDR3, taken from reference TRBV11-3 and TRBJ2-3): EAGVVQSPRYKIIEKKQPVAFWCNPISGHNTLYWYLQNLGQGPELLIRYENEEAVDDSQLPKDRFSAERLKGVDSTLKIQPAELGDSAVYLCASSLDSTDTQYFGPGTRLTVL.

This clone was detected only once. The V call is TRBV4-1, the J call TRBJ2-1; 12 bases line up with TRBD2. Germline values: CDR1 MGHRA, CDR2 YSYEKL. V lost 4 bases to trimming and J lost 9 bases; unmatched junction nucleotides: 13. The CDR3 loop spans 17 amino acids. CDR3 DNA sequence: TGCGCCAGCAGCCTACTAATAGTACTAGCGGGAGGCCCTGAGCAGTTCTTC. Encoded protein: CASSLLIVLAGGPEQFF.

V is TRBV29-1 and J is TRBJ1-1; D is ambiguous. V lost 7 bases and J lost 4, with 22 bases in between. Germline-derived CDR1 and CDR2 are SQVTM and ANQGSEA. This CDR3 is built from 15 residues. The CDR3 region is CSARRDGYEGTEAFF. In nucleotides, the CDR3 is TGCAGCGCCCGCCGGGATGGGTACGAGGGCACTGAAGCTTTCTTT.

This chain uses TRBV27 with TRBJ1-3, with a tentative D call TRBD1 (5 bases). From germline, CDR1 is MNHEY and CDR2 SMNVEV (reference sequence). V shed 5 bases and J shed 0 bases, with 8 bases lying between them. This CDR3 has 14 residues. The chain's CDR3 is CASSDDSSGNTIYF. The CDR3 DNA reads TGTGCCAGCAGTGATGACAGCTCTGGAAACACCATATATTTT.

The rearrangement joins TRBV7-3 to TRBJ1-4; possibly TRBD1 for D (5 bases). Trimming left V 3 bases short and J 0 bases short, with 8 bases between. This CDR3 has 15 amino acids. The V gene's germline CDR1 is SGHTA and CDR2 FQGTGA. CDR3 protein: CASSFTGSTNEKLFF. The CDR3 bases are TGTGCCAGCAGCTTCACAGGTTCAACTAATGAAAAACTGTTTTTT.

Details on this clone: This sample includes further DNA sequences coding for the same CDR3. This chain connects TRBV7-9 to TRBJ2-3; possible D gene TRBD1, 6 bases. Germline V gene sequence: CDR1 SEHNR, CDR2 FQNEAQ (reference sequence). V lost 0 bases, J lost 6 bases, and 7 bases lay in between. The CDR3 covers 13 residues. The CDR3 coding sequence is TGTGCCAGCAGCTTAGCGCAGGGGGATACGCAGTATTTT. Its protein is CASSLAQGDTQYF.

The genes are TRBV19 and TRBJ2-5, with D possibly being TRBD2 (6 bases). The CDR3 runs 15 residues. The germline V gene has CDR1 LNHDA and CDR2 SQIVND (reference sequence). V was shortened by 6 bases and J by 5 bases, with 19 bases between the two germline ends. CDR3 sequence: CASSPRGSDLETQYF. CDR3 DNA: TGTGCCAGTAGCCCCCGGGGGAGTGATTTGGAGACCCAGTACTTC.

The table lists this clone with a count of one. DNA for the CDR3: TGCGCCAGCAGCTTGCGCTCTGGGGACACTGAAGCTTTCTTT. Translated: CASSLRSGDTEAFF. This sequence joins TRBV5-1 and TRBJ1-1; D is uncertain. CDR1 and CDR2 from the germline V gene are SGHRS and YFSETQ. V was pared by 1 base and J by 3 bases, with 10 bases between. The CDR3 loop spans 14 amino acids. Variable domain in full (rest from reference TRBV5-1 and TRBJ1-1): KAGVTQTPRYLIKTRGQQVTLSCSPISGHRSVSWYQQTPGQGLQFLFEYFSETQRNKGNFPGRFSGRQFSNSRSEMNVSTLELGDSALYLCASSLRSGDTEAFFGQGTRLTVV.

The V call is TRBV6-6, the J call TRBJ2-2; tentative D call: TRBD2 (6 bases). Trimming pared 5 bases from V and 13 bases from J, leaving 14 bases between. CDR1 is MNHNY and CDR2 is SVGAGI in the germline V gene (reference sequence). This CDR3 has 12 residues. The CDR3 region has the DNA TGTGCCAGCAGTACGACGAGGGGAGGGCTGTTTTTT. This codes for CASSTTRGGLFF.

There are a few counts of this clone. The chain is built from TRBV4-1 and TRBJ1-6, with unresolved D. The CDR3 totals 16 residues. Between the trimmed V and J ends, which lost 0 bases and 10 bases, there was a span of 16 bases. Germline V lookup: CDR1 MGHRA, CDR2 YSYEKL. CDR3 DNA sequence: TGCGCCAGCAGCCAAGAAAGGGTGGGGTTGCGATCACCCCTCCACTTT. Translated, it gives CASSQERVGLRSPLHF.

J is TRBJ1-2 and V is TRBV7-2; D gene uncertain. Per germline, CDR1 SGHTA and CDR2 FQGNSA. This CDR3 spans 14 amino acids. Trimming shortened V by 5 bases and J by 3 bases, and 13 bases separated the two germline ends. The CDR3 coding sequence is TGTGCCAGCAGCCCCCCGCGGGCATACTATGGCTACACCTTC. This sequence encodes CASSPPRAYYGYTF. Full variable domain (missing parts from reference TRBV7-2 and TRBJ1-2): GAGVSQSPSNKVTEKGKDVELRCDPISGHTALYWYRQSLGQGLEFLIYFQGNSAPDKSGLPSDRFSAERTGGSVSTLTIQRTQQEDSAVYLCASSPPRAYYGYTFGSGTRLTVV.

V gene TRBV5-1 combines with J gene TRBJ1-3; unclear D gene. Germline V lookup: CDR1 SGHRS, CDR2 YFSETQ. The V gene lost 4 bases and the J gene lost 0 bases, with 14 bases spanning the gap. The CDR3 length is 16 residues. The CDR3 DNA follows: TGCGCCAGCAGCCGGGAGGTCCGGAACTCTGGAAACACCATATATTTT. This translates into CASSREVRNSGNTIYF.

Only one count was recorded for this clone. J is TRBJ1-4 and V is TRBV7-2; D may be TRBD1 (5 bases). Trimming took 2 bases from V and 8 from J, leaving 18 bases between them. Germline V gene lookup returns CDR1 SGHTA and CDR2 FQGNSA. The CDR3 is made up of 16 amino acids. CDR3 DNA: TGTGCCAGCAGCTTAAACCCCTCGGGGGGGAGGGAAAAACTGTTTTTT. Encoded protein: CASSLNPSGGREKLFF.

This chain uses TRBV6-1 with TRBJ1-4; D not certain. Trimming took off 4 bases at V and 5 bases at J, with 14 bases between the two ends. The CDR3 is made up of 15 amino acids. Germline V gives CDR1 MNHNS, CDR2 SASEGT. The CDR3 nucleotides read TGTGCCAGCAGTGCGAGGCCTTACTCAAATGAAAAACTGTTTTTT. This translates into CASSARPYSNEKLFF.

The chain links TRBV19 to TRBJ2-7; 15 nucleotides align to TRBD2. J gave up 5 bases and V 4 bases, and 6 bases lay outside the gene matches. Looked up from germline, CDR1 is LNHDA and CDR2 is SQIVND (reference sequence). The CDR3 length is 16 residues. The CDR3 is CASSKGLAGGDHEQYF. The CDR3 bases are TGTGCCAGTAGTAAGGGACTAGCGGGAGGAGACCACGAGCAGTACTTC.